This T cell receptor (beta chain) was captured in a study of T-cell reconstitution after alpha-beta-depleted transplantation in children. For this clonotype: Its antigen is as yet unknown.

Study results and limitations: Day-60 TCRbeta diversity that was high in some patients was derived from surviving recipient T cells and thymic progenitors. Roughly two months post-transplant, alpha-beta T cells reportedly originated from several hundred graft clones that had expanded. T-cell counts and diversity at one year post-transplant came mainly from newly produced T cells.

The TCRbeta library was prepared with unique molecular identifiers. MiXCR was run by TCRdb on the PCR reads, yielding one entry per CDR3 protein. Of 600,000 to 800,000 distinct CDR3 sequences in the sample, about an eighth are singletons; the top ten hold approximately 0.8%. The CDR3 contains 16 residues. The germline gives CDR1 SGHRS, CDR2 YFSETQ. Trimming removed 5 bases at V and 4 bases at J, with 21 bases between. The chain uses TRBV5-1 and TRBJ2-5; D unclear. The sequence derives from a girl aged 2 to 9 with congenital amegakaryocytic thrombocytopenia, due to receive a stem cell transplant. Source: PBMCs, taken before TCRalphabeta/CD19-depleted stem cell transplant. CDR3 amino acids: CASSAGPNNPPETQYF. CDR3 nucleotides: TGCGCCAGCAGTGCTGGACCGAATAACCCCCCAGAGACCCAGTACTTC. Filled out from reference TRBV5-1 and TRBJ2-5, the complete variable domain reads KAGVTQTPRYLIKTRGQQVTLSCSPISGHRSVSWYQQTPGQGLQFLFEYFSETQRNKGNFPGRFSGRQFSNSRSEMNVSTLELGDSALYLCASSAGPNNPPETQYFGPGTRLLVL.